This T cell receptor beta chain originates from a study of blood T cell repertoires in COVID-19. Study information: T cells, B-cell-depleted T cells, or PBMCs provided the cDNA or gDNA that served as material.

All recovered Cohort 3 donors got two negative PCRs, got clearance, or saw symptom resolution. CDR3 length: 13 residues. CDR1 is GTSNPN and CDR2 is SVGIG in the germline V gene (reference sequence). The junction had 6 bases not matched to a gene; V was cut back by 7 bases and J by 4 bases. This clone was counted only a few times. Data came from immunoSEQ multiplex PCR; TCRdb stores just in-frame clones and leaves some out. The sample carries more than 250,000 clones, about nine tenths recorded once. This sequence was found in a woman aged 18-35 years who had recovered from COVID-19. The chain employs TRBV30 and TRBJ2-2; 7 bases match TRBD1. Sequenced material: PBMCs or T cells enriched from blood (not recorded which). This CDR3 reads CASEGGVTGELFF. Written as DNA, the CDR3 is TGTGCCTCCGAAGGGGGCGTCACCGGGGAGCTGTTTTTT. Full variable domain (outside the CDR3, taken from reference TRBV30 and TRBJ2-2): SQTIHQWPATLVQPVGSPLSLECTVEGTSNPNLYWYRQAAGRGLQLLFYSVGIGQISSEVPQNLSASRPQDRQFILSSKKLLLSDSGFYLCASEGGVTGELFFGEGSRLTVL.